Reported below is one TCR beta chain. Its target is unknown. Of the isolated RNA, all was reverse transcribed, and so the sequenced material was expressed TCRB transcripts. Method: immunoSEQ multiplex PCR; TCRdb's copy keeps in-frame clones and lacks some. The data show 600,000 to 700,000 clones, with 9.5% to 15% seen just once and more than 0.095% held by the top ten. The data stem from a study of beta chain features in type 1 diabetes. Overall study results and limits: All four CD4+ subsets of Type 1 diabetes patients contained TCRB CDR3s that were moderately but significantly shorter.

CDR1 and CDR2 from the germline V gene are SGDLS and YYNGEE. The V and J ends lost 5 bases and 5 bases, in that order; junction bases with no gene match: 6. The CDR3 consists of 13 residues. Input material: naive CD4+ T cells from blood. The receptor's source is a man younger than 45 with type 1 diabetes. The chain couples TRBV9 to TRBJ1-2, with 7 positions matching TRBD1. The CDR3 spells CASSDREGYGYTF. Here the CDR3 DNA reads TGTGCCAGCAGTGACAGGGAAGGATATGGCTACACCTTC.